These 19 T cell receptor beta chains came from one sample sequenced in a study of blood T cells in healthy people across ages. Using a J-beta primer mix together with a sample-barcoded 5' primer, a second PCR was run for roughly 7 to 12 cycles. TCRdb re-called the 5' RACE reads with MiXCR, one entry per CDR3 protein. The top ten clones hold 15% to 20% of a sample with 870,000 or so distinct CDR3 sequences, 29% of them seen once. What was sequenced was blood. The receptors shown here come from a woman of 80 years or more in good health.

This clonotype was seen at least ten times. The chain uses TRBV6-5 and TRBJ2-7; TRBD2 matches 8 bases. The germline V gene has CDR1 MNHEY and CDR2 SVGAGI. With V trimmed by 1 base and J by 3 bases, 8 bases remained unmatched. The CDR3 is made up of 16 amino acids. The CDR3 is CASSYLGGTSVYEQYF. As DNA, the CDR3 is TGTGCCAGCAGTTACTTGGGGGGGACTAGTGTCTACGAGCAGTACTTC.

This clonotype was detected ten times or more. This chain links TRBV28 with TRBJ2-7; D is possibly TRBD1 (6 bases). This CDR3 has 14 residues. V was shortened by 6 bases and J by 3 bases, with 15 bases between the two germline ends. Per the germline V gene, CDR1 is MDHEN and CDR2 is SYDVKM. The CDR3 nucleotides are TGTGCCAGCAGGGAACAGGGAGAGGTCTACGAGCAGTACTTC. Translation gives CASREQGEVYEQYF.

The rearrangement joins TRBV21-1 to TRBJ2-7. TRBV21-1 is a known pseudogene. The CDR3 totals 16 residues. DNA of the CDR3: TGTGCCAGCAGCGAATCCACCAGGCAAAGCTCCTACGAGCAGTACTTC. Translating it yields CASSESTRQSSYEQYF.

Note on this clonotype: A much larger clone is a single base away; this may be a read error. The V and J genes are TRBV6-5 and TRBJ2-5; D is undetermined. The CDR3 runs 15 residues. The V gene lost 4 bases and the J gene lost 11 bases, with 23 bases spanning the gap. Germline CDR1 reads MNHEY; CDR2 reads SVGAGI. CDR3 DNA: TGTGCCAGCAGTTTACCCGGACGGCCGATCTATCTGCAGTACTTC. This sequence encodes CASSLPGRPIYLQYF.

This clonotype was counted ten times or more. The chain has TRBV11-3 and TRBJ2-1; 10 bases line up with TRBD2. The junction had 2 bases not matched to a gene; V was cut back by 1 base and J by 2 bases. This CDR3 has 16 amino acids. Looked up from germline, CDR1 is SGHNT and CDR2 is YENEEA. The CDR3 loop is CASSLGTSGPYNEQFF. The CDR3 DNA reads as TGTGCCAGCAGCTTAGGGACTAGCGGACCCTACAATGAGCAGTTCTTC.

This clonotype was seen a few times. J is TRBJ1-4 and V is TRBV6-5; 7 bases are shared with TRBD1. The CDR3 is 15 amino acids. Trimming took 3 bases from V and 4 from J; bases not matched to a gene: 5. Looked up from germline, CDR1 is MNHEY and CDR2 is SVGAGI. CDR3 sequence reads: CASSYLPGGNEKLFF. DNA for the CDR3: TGTGCCAGCAGTTATCTACCAGGGGGTAATGAAAAACTGTTTTTT.

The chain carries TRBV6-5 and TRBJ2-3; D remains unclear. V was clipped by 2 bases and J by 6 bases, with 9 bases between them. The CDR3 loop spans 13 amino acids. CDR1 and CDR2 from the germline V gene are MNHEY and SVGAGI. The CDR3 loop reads CASSYDRGDTQYF. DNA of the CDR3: TGTGCCAGCAGTTACGATAGAGGTGATACGCAGTATTTT.

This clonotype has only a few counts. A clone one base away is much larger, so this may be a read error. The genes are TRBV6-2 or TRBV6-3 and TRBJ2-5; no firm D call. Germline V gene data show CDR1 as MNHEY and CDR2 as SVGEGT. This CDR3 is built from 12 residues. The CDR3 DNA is TGTGTCAGCAGTACTATTTCAGAGACCCAGTACTTC. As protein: CVSSTISETQYF.

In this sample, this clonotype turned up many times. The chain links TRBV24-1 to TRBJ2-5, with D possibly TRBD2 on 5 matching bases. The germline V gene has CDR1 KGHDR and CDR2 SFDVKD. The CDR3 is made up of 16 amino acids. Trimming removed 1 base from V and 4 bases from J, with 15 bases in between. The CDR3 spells CATSDLRAQGGETQYF. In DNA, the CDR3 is TGTGCCACCAGTGATTTAAGGGCCCAAGGAGGAGAGACCCAGTACTTC.

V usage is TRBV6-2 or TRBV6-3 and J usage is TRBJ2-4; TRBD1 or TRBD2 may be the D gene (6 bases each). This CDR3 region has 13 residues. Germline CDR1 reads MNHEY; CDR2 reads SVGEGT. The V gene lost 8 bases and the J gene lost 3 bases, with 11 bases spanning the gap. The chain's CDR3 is CASRKGGKNIQYF. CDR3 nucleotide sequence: TGTGCCAGCCGGAAGGGGGGCAAAAACATTCAGTACTTC.

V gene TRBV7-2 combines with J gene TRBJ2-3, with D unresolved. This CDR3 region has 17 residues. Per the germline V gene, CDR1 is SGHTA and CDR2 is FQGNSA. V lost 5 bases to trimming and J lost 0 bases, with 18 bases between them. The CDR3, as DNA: TGTGCCAGCAGCCCTGGCGCGGCTCTCTCTAGCACAGATACGCAGTATTTT. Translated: CASSPGAALSSTDTQYF.

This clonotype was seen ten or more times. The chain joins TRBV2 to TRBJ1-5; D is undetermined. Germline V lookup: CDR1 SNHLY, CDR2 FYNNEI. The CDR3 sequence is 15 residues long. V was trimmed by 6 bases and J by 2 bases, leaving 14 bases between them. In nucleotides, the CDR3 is TGTGCCAGCAGCGTTGGGGTTGGCGGCAATCAGCCCCAGCATTTT. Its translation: CASSVGVGGNQPQHF.

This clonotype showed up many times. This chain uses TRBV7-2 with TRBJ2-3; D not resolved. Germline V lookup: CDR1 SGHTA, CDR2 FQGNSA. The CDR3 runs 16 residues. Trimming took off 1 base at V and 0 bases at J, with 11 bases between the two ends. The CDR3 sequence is CASSLVRLGSTDTQYF. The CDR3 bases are TGTGCCAGCAGCTTAGTAAGATTAGGGAGCACAGATACGCAGTATTTT.

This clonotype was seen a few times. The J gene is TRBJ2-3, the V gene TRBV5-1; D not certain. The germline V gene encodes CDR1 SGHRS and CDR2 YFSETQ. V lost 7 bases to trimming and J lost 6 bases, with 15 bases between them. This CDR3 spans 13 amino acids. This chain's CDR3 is CASGPVGLDTQYF. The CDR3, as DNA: TGCGCCAGCGGCCCAGTCGGGTTGGATACGCAGTATTTT.

For the CDR3, the DNA is TGCAGCGTTGCTTCGGCGGGGAGCAATCAGCCCCAGCATTTT. Encoded protein: CSVASAGSNQPQHF. This chain links TRBV29-1 with TRBJ1-5; D is undetermined. The CDR3 consists of 14 residues. V shed 4 bases and J shed 1 base, with 11 bases lying between them. CDR1 and CDR2 (germline): SQVTM, ANQGSEA.

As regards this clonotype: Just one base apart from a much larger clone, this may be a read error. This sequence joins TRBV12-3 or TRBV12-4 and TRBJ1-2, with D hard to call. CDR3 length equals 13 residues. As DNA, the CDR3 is TGTGTCAGCAGTTTAGGGTTAGGTGCTGGCTACACCTTC. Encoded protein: CVSSLGLGAGYTF.

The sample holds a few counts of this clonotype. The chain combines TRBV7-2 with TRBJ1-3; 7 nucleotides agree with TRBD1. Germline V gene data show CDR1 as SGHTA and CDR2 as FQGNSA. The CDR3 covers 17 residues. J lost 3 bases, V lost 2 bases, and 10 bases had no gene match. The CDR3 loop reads CASSLQGGWSVGNTIYF. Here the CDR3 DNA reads TGTGCCAGCAGCTTACAAGGGGGCTGGTCGGTTGGAAACACCATATATTTT.

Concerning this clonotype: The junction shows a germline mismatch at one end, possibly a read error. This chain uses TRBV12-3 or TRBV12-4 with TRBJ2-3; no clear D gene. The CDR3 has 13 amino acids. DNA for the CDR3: TGTGCCAGCAGTTTAAAAGGCGCAGATACGGAGTATTTT. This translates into CASSLKGADTEYF.

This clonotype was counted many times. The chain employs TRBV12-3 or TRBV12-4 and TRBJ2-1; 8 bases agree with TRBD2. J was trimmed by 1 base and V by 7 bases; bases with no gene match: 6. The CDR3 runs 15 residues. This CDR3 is CASTGERGSYNEQFF. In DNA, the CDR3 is TGTGCCAGCACCGGCGAGCGGGGGTCCTACAATGAGCAGTTCTTC.